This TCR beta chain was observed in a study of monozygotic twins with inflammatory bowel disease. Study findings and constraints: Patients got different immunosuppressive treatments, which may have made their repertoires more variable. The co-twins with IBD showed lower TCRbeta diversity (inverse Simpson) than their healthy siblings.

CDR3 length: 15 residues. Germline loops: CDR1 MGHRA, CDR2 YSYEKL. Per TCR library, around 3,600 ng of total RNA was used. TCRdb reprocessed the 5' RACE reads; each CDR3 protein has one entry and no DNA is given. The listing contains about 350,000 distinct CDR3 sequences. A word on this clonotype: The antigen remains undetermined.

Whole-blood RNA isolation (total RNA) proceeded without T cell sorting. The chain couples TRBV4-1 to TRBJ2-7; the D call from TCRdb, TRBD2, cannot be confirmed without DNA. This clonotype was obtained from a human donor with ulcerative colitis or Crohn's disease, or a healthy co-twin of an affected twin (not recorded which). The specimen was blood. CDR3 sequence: CASSLMGLAAYEQYF.